Described below is a single T cell receptor beta chain sequence and its context. Its specificity is unknown. The data were taken from a study of cytomegalovirus exposure and HLA in healthy donors. The PCR used 60 Vbeta and 13 Jbeta primers. Clones were read by immunoSEQ multiplex PCR, and TCRdb kept only the in-frame ones, dropping some. The sample has around 150,000 clones; roughly 80% are singletons. Trimming cost V 0 bases and J 7 bases, with 13 bases left between them. Germline CDR1 is KGHSH and CDR2 is LQKENI. The CDR3 has 14 residues. The study's findings and limits: Rates of TCR association differed by HLA locus in a later analysis, with DRB1 highest and HLA-C lowest. In a later analysis, V- and J-gene trimming of beta chains associated with a DCLRE1C missense variant, replicated independently.

This chain connects TRBV18 to TRBJ2-7; weak D call: TRBD1 (5 bases). The clonotype was recovered from a male donor in good health and CMV-seronegative. Sequenced: PBMCs. This chain's CDR3 is CASSPPQGMKEQYF. The CDR3 bases are TGTGCCAGCTCACCACCGCAGGGAATGAAAGAGCAGTACTTC.